The clone carrying this T cell receptor beta chain is medium-sized (0.01 to 0.1%) by share. Its antigen is not known. Time point described: sample taken at primary tumor resection. Without sorting, whole RNA was sequenced from tumor, nontumor lung or frozen PBMC. On each TCR cDNA molecule, a unique molecular identifier was present. TCRdb analysed the 5' RACE reads with MiXCR anew, one entry per CDR3 protein. This sample has about 5,600 distinct CDR3 sequences, with around 8.1% found just once. This sample is part of a study of spatial heterogeneity in lung cancer. Study-level findings and limits: In tumors, expanded intratumoral alpha and beta TCR counts tracked mutation counts.

Germline V gene sequence: CDR1 DFQATT, CDR2 SNEGSKA (reference sequence). The CDR3 covers 12 residues. This chain uses TRBV20-1 with TRBJ2-1; TRBD2 aligns across 7 bases. The sequence was obtained from a female donor with early-stage non-small cell lung cancer. The sequencing used lung tumor tissue, collected at surgery. CDR3 in DNA: TGCAGCGGGAGGACTAGGAATCGCGAGCAGTTCTTC. This translates into CSGRTRNREQFF.